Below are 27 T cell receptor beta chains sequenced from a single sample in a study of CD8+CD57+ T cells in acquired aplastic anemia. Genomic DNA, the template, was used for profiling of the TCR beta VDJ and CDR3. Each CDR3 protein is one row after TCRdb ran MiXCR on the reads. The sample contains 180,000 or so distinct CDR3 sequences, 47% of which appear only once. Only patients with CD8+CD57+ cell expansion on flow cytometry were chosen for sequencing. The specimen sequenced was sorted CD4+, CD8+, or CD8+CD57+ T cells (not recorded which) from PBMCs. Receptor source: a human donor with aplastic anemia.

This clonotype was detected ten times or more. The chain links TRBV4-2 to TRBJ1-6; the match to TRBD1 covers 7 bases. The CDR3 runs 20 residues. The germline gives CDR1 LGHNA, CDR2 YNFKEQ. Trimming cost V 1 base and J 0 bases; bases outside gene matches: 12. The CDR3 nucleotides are TGTGCCAGCAGCCAAGTCACCGGGACAGCTGAGGGCTCCTATAATTCACCCCTCCACTTT. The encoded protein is CASSQVTGTAEGSYNSPLHF.

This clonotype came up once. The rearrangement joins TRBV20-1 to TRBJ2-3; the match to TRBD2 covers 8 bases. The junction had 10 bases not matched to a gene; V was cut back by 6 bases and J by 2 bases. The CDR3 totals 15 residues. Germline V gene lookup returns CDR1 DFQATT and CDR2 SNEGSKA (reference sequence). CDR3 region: CSARKRGLDTDTQYF. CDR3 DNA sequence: TGCAGTGCACGGAAGCGGGGGCTGGACACAGATACGCAGTATTTT.

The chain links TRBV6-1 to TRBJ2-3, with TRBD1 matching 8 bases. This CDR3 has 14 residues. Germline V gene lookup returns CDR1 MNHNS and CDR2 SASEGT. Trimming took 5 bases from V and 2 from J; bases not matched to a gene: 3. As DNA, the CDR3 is TGTGCCAGCAGTACGGGACAGGCCACAGATACGCAGTATTTT. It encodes CASSTGQATDTQYF.

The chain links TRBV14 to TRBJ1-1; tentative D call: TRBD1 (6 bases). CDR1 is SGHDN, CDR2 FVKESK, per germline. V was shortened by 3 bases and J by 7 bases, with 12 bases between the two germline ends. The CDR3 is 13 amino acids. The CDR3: CASSQFSRGEAFF. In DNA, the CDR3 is TGTGCCAGCAGCCAGTTTTCCAGGGGTGAAGCTTTCTTT.

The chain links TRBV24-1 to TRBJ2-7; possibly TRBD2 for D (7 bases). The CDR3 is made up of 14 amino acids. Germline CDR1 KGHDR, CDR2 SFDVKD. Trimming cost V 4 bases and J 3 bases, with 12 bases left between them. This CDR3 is CATSEGGESYEQYF. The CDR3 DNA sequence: TGTGCCACCAGTGAAGGGGGGGAGAGCTACGAGCAGTACTTC.

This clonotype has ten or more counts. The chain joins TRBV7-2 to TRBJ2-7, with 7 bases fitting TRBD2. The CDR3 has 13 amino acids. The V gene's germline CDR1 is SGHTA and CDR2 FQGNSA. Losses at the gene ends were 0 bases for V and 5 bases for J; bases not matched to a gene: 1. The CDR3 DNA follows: TGTGCCAGCAGCTTAGCGGGGGGGGACGAGCAGTACTTC. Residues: CASSLAGGDEQYF.

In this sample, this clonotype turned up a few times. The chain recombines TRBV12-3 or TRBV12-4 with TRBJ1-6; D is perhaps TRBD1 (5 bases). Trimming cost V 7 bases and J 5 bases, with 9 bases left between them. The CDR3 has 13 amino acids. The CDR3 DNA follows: TGTGCCAGCAAGGGACTGAATAATTCACCCCTCCACTTT. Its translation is CASKGLNNSPLHF.

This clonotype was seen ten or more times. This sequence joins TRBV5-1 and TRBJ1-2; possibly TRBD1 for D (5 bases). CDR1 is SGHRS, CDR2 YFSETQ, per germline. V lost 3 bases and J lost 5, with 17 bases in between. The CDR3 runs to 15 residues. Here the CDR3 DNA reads TGCGCCAGCAGCTCTAACACCGGGACGGATTATGGCTACACCTTC. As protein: CASSSNTGTDYGYTF.

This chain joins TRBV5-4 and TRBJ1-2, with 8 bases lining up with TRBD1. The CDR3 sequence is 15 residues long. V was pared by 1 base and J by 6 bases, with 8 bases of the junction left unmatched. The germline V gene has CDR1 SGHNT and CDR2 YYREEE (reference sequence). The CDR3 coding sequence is TGTGCCAGCAGCTTGTGGACGACAGGGGAGAATGGCTACACCTTC. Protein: CASSLWTTGENGYTF.

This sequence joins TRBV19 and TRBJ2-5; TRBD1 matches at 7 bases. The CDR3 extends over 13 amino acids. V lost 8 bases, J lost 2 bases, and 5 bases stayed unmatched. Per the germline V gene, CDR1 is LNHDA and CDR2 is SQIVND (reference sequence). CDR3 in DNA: TGTGCCAGTGGATTGACAGGGCAAGAGACCCAGTACTTC. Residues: CASGLTGQETQYF.

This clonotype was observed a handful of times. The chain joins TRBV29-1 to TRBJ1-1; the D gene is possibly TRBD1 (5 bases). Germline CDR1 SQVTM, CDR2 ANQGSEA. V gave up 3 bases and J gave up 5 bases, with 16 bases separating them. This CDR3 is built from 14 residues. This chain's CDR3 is CSVDSQGRMTEAFF. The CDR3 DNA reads TGCAGCGTTGATTCCCAGGGAAGAATGACTGAAGCTTTCTTT.

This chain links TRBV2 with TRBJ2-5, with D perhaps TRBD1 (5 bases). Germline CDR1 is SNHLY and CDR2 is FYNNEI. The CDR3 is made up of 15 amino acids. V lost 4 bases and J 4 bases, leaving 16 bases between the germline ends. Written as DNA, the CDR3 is TGTGCCAGCAGTGGATGGGGCCTACTTGGAGAGACCCAGTACTTC. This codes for CASSGWGLLGETQYF.

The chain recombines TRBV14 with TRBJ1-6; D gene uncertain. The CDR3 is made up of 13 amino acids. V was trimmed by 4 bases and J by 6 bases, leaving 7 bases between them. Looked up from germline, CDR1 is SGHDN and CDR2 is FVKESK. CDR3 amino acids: CASSPFPNSPLHF. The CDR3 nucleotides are TGTGCCAGCAGCCCTTTTCCTAATTCACCCCTCCACTTT. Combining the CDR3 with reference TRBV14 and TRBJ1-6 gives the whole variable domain EAGVTQFPSHSVIEKGQTVTLRCDPISGHDNLYWYRRVMGKEIKFLLHFVKESKQDESGMPNNRFLAERTGGTYSTLKVQPAELEDSGVYFCASSPFPNSPLHFGNGTRLTVT.

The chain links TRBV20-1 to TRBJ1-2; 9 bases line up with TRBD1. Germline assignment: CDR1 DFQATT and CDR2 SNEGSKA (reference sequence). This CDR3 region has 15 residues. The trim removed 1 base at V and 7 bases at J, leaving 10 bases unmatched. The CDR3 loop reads CSARAPDRGGGGYTF. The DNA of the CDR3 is TGCAGTGCTAGAGCGCCGGACAGGGGAGGGGGTGGCTACACCTTC.

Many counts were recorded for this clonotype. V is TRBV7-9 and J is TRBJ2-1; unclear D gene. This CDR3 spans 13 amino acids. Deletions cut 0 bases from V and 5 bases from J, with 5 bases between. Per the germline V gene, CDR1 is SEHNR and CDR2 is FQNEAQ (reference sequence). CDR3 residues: CASSLAQHNEQFF. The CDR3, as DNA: TGTGCCAGCAGCTTAGCGCAGCACAATGAGCAGTTCTTC.

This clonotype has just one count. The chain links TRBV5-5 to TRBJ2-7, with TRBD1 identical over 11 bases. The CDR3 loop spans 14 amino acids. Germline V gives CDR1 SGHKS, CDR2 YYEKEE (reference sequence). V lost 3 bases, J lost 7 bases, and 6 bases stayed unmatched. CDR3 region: CASSWGQGVDEQYF. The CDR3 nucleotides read TGTGCCAGCAGCTGGGGACAGGGGGTAGATGAGCAGTACTTC.

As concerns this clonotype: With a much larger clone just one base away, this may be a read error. Here the CDR3 reads CASSLEPPGAGQFF. CDR3 in DNA: TGCGCCAGCAGCTTGGAACCCCCCGGGGCAGGGCAGTTCTTC. This chain links TRBV5-1 with TRBJ2-1; either TRBD1 or TRBD2 may fit D (5 bases each). This CDR3 region has 14 residues. Trimming shortened V by 0 bases and J by 12 bases, and 16 bases separated the two germline ends. Germline CDR1 reads SGHRS; CDR2 reads YFSETQ.

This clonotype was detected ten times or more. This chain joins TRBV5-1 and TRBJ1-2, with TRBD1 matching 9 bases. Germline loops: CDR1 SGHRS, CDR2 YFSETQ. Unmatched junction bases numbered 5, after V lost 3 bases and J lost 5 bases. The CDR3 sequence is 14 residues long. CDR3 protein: CASSSDRGQYGYTF. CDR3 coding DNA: TGCGCCAGCAGCTCGGACAGGGGACAATATGGCTACACCTTC.

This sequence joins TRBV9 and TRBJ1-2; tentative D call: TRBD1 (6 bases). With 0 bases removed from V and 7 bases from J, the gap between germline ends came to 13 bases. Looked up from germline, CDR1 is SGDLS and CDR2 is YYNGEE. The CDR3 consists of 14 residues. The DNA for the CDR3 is TGTGCCAGCAGCGTAGTCGAGGGGGTGAGTGGCTACACCTTC. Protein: CASSVVEGVSGYTF.

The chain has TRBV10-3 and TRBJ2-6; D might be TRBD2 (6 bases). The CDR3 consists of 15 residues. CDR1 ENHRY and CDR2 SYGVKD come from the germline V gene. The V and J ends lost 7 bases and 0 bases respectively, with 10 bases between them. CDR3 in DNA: TGTGCCATCAAGTCGGGAGACTCTGGGGCCAACGTCCTGACTTTC. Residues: CAIKSGDSGANVLTF.

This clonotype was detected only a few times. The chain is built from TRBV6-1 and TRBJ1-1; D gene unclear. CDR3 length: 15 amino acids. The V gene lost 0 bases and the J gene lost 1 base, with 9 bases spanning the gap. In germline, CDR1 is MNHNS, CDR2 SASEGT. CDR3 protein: CASSEATAANTEAFF. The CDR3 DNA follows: TGTGCCAGCAGTGAAGCGACTGCAGCGAACACTGAAGCTTTCTTT.

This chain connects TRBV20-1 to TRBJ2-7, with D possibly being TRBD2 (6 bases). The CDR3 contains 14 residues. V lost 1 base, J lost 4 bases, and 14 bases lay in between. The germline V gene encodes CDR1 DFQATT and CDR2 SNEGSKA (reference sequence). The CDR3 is CSARGAGLGYEQYF. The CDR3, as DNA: TGCAGTGCTAGAGGGGCGGGGCTCGGATACGAGCAGTACTTC.

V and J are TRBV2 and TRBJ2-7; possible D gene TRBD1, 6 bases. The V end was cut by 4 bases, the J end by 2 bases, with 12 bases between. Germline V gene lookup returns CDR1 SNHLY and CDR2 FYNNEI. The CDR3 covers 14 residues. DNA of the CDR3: TGTGCCAGCAGTGCAGGGACACTGACCTACGAGCAGTACTTC. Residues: CASSAGTLTYEQYF.

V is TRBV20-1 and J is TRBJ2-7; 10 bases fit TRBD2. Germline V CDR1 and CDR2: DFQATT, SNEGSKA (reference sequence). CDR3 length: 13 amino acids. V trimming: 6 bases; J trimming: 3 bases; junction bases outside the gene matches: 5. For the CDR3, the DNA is TGCAGTGCCCGGACTAGCGGAAACTACGAGCAGTACTTC. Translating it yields CSARTSGNYEQYF.

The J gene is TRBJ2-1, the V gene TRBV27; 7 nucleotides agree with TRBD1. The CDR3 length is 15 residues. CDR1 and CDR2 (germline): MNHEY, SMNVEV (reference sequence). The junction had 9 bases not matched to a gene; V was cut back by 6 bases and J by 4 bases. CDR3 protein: CASRPPTGQYNEQFF. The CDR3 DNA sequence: TGTGCCAGCAGACCTCCTACGGGACAGTACAATGAGCAGTTCTTC.

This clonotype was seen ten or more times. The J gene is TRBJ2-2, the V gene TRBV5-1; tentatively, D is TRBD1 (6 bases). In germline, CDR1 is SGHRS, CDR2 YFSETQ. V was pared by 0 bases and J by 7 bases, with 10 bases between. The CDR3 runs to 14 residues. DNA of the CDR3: TGCGCCAGCAGCTTGGACAGGGTGGTCGGGGAGCTGTTTTTT. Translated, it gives CASSLDRVVGELFF.

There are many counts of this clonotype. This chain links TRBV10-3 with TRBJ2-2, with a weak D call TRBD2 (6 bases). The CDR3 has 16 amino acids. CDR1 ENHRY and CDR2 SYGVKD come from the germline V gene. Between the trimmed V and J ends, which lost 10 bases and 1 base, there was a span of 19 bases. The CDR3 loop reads CASQTPRGGNTGELFF. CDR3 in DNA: TGTGCCAGCCAGACCCCACGGGGAGGGAACACCGGGGAGCTGTTTTTT.